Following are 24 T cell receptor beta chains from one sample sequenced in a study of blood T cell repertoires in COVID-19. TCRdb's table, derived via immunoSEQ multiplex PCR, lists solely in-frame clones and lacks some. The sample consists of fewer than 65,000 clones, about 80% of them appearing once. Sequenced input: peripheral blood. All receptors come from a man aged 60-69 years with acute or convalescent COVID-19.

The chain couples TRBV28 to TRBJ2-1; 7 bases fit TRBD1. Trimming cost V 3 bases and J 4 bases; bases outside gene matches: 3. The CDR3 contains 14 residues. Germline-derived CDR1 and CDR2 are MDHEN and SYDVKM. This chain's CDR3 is CASSFQGEYNEQFF. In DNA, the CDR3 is TGTGCCAGCAGTTTTCAGGGGGAATACAATGAGCAGTTCTTC.

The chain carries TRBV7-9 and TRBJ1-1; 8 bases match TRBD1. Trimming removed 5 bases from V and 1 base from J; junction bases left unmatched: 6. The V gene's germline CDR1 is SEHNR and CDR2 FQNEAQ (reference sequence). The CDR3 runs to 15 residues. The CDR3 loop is CASSLQGGANTEAFF. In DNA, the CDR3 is TGTGCCAGCAGCCTACAGGGGGGAGCGAACACTGAAGCTTTCTTT.

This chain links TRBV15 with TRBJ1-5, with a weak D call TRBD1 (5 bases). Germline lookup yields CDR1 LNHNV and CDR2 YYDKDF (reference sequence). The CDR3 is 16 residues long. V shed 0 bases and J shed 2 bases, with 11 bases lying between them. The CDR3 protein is CATSRDGGDGNQPQHF. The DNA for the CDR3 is TGTGCCACCAGCAGAGATGGAGGGGATGGCAATCAGCCCCAGCATTTT.

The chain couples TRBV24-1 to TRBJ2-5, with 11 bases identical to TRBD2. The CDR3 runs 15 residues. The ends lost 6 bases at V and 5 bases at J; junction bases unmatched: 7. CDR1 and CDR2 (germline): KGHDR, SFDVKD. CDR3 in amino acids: CATSLAGGHGETQYF. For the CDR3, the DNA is TGTGCCACCAGTTTAGCGGGGGGGCATGGGGAGACCCAGTACTTC.

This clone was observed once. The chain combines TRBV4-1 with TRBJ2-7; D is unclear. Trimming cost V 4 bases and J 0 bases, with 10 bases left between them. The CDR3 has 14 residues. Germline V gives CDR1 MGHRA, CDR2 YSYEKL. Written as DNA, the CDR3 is TGCGCCAGCAGCCCTGAGGCCAGCTCCTACGAGCAGTACTTC. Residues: CASSPEASSYEQYF.

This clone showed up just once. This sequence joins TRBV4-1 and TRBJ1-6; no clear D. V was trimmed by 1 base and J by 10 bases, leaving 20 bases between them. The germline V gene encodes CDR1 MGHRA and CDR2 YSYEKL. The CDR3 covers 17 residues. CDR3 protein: CASSQVKTRPGGSPLHF. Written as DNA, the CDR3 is TGCGCCAGCAGCCAAGTAAAGACTCGACCCGGCGGGTCACCCCTCCACTTT.

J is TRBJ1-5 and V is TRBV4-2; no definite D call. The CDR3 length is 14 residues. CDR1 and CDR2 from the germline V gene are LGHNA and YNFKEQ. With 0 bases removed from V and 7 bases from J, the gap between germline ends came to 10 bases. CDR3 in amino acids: CASSQDGQNQPQHF. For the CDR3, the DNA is TGTGCCAGCAGCCAAGATGGCCAGAACCAGCCCCAGCATTTT.

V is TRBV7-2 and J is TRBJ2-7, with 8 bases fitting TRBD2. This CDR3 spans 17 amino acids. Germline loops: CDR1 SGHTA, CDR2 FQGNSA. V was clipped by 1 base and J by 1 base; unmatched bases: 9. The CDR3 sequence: CASSLGPAGGSSYEQYF. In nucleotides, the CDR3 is TGTGCCAGCAGCTTAGGGCCGGCGGGGGGATCTTCCTACGAGCAGTACTTC.

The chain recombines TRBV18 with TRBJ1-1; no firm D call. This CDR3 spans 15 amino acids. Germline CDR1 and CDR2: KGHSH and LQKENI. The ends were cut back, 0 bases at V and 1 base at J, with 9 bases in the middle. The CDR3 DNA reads TGTGCCAGCTCACCACCGGGCCAAGCGAACACTGAAGCTTTCTTT. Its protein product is CASSPPGQANTEAFF.

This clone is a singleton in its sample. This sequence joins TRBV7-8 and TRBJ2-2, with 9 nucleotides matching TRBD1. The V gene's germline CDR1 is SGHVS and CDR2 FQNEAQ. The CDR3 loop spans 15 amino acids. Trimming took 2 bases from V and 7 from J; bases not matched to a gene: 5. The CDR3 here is CASSLSTGGGGELFF. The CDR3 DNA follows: TGTGCCAGCAGCTTATCCACAGGGGGCGGCGGGGAGCTGTTTTTT.

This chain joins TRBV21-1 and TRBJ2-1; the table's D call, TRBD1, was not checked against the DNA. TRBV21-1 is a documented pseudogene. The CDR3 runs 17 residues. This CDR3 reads CASTRPRGQGALDEQFF. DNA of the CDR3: TGTGCCAGCACCAGACCGAGAGGACAGGGGGCGTTGGATGAGCAGTTCTTC.

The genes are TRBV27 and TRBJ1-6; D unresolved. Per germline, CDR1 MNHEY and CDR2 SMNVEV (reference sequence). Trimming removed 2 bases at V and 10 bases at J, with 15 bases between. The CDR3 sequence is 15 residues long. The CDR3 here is CASSLDLAGGSPLHF. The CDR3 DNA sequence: TGTGCCAGCAGTTTAGACCTTGCCGGCGGATCACCCCTCCACTTT.

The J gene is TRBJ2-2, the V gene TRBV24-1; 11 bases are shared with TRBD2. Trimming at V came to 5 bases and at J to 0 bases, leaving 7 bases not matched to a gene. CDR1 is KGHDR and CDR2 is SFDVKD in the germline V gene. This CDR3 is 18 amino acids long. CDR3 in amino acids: CATSGTSGLDPNTGELFF. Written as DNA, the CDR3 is TGTGCCACCAGTGGGACTAGCGGGCTAGATCCGAACACCGGGGAGCTGTTTTTT.

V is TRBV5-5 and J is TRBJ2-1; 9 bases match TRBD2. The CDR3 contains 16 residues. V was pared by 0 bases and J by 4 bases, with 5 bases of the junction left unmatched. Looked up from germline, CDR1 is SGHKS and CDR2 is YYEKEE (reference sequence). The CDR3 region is CASSLGTSVRYNEQFF. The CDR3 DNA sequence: TGTGCCAGCAGCTTGGGGACTAGCGTGAGGTACAATGAGCAGTTCTTC.

The CDR3 protein is CASSVSGSIGEKLFF. CDR3 bases: TGTGCCAGCAGCGTCTCAGGGTCTATTGGTGAAAAACTGTTTTTT. This chain links TRBV9 with TRBJ1-4; D possibly corresponds to TRBD1 (5 bases). From germline, CDR1 is SGDLS and CDR2 YYNGEE. CDR3 length: 15 residues. V was trimmed by 2 bases and J by 7 bases, leaving 15 bases between them. The whole variable domain, remainder taken from reference TRBV9 and TRBJ1-4, is DSGVTQTPKHLITATGQRVTLRCSPRSGDLSVYWYQQSLDQGLQFLIQYYNGEERAKGNILERFSAQQFPDLHSELNLSSLELGDSALYFCASSVSGSIGEKLFFGSGTQLSVL.

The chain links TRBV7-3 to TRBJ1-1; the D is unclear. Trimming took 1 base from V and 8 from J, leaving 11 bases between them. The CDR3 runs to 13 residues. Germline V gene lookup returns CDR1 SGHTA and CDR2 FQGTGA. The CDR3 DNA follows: TGTGCCAGCAGCTTAATAGTGGGCCAGGAAGCTTTCTTT. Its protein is CASSLIVGQEAFF.

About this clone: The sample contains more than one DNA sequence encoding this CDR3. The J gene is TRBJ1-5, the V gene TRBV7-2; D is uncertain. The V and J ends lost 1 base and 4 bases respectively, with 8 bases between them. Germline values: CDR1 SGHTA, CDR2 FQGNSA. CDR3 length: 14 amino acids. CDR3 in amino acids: CASSLGRGNQPQHF. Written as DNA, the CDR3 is TGTGCCAGCAGCTTAGGGAGAGGGAATCAGCCCCAGCATTTT. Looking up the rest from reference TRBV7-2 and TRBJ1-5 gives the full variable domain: GAGVSQSPSNKVTEKGKDVELRCDPISGHTALYWYRQSLGQGLEFLIYFQGNSAPDKSGLPSDRFSAERTGGSVSTLTIQRTQQEDSAVYLCASSLGRGNQPQHFGDGTRLSIL.

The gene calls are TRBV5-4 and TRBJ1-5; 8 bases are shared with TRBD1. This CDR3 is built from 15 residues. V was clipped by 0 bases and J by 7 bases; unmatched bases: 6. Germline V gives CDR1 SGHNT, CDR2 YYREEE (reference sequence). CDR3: CASSLDRGEGQPQHF. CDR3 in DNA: TGTGCCAGCAGCTTGGACAGGGGGGAGGGACAGCCCCAGCATTTT.

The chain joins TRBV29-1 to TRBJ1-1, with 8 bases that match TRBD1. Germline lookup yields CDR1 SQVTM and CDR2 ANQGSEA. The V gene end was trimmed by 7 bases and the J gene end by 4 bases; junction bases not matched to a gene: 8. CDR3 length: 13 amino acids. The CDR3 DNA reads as TGCAGCGCAACAGGGGGAGGCGGCACTGAAGCTTTCTTT. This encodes CSATGGGGTEAFF. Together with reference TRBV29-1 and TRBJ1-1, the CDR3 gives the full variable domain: SAVISQKPSRDICQRGTSLTIQCQVDSQVTMMFWYRQQPGQSLTLIATANQGSEATYESGFVIDKFPISRPNLTFSTLTVSNMSPEDSSIYLCSATGGGGTEAFFGQGTRLTVV.

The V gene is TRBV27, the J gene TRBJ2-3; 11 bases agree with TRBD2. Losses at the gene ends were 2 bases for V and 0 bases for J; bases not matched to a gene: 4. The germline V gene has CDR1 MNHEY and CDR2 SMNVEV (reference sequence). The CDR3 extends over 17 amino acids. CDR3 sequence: CASSLLAGGPSTDTQYF. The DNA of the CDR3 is TGTGCCAGCAGTTTACTAGCGGGGGGCCCTAGCACAGATACGCAGTATTTT.

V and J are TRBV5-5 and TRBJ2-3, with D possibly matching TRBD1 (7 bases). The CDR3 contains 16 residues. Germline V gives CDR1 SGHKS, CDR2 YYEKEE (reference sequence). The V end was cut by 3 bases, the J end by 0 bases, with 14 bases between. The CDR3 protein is CASSWAGTESTDTQYF. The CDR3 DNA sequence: TGTGCCAGCAGCTGGGCGGGGACAGAAAGCACAGATACGCAGTATTTT. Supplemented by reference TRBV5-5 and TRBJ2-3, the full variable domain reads DAGVTQSPTHLIKTRGQQVTLRCSPISGHKSVSWYQQVLGQGPQFIFQYYEKEERGRGNFPDRFSARQFPNYSSELNVNALLLGDSALYLCASSWAGTESTDTQYFGPGTRLTVL.

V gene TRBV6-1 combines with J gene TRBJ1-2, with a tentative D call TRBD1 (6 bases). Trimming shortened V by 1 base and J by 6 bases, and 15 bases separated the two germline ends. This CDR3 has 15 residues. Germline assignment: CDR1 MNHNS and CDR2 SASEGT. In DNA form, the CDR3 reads TGTGCCAGCAGTGAAGTTCGCAGGGGCTCAGATGGCTACACCTTC. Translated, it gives CASSEVRRGSDGYTF.

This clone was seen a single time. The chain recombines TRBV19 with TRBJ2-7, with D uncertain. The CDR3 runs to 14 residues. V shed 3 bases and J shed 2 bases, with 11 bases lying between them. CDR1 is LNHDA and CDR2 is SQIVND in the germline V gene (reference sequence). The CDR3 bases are TGTGCCAGTAGTATGGCCGTCCAGACCTACGAGCAGTACTTC. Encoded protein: CASSMAVQTYEQYF.

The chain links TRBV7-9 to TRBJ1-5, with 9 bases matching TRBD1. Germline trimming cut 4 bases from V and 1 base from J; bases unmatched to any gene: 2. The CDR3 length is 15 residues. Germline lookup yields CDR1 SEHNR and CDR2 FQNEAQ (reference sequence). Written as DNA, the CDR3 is TGTGCCAGCAGCTCGGGACAGGGAAGCAATCAGCCCCAGCATTTT. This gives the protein CASSSGQGSNQPQHF.